The text below deals with one T cell receptor (beta chain). Its antigen specificity is not known. The record has no base qualities; no much larger clone is one base away. The sequencing machine was an Illumina HiSeq 1500. The public reads were reanalyzed by TCRdb: fastp trimming at Q25, MiXCR alignment, in-frame beta chains only. Under each unique CDR3 protein, matching rows form one entry showing the most common genes and DNA. Here the sample has 200,000 or so distinct CDR3 sequences; roughly 28% occur a single time. The leading ten clones occupy approximately 30% of the sample. The data are from a study of T cell repertoires in cytomegalovirus infection (dated by TCRdb to about 2019). Context from the whole study: Donor HLA type was relevant to the analysis, as public TCR beta signatures indicated carriage of CMV infection together with the matching HLA type.

What the work shows at the level of the full study, not this receptor alone: In the ex vivo response, HLA-C-restricted CMV-specific TCR beta clonotypes were dominant, and in two of eight donors the single most frequent clonotype came from this HLA-C-restricted group. Cumulative frequency of public TCR beta family members discriminated carriers of CMV infection plus the relevant HLA type in this cohort and an independent approximately 370-donor cohort.

Per the germline V gene (reference sequence), LGHDT is the CDR1 and YNNKEL is the CDR2. From cysteine to phenylalanine, the CDR3 is 13 amino acids long. The entry retains the CDR3 DNA only, 39 bases that are in frame from base 1. V drops 6 bases and J drops 3 bases, leaving 12 bases in between. The sequenced sample was PBMCs. The rearranged chain carries TRBV3-1 and TRBJ2-7, with no reliable assignment of the D segment. The source of this sequence is a human donor in good health (CMV status not recorded). Some clones in this sample may be carry-over from other donors' samples. Read as DNA, the sequence is TGTGCCAGCAGTGTGACGGAAGACTACGAGCAGTACTTC. Its translation reads: CASSVTEDYEQYF.